The rows below give T cell receptor beta chains drawn from one sample of a study of cytomegalovirus exposure and HLA in healthy donors. Assay used: immunoSEQ multiplex PCR; TCRdb lists only in-frame clones, some missing. Among about 94,000 clones, over 65% were seen once, and the ten largest hold around 4%. Sequencing used PBMCs. All receptors come from a man aged 30-40 years in good health and CMV-seronegative. Both conserved end residues are part of each CDR3. A D gene is named only where the DNA matches it firmly. Not all rows give a size; the values are once, few, many and, for expanded clones, a class.

J: TRBJ1-6
D: TRBD1
V: TRBV6-4
size: NA
DNA: TGTGCCAGCAGTCGAGACAGGGCGAATAATTCACCCCTCCACTTT
CDR3: CASSRDRANNSPLHF

J: TRBJ2-2
D: NA
V: TRBV2
size: few
DNA: TGTGCCAGCAGTGAAGTGGCCAGGGTCACCGGGGAGCTGTTTTTT
CDR3: CASSEVARVTGELFF

J: TRBJ2-1
D: TRBD2
V: TRBV27
size: NA
DNA: TGTGCCAGCAGTCTTCTAGCGGGAGCCTACAATGAGCAGTTCTTC
CDR3: CASSLLAGAYNEQFF

J: TRBJ2-6
D: NA
V: TRBV2
size: NA
DNA: TGTGCCAGCACGCTGGACAGAGTCAGCTCTGGGGCCAACGTCCTGACTTTC
CDR3: CASTLDRVSSGANVLTF

J: TRBJ1-1
D: NA
V: TRBV11-2
size: NA
DNA: TGTGCCAGCAGAAACAGGGAAGCGAACACTGAAGCTTTCTTT
CDR3: CASRNREANTEAFF

J: TRBJ1-1
D: NA
V: TRBV20-1
size: once
DNA: TGCAGTGCTCAGGGGTTGACTGAAGCTTTCTTT
CDR3: CSAQGLTEAFF

J: TRBJ2-7
D: TRBD2
V: TRBV7-2
size: NA
DNA: TGTGCCAGCAGTCTGGGAGGGTTTGACTACGAGCAGTACTTC
CDR3: CASSLGGFDYEQYF

J: TRBJ1-1
D: NA
V: TRBV7-9
size: NA
DNA: TGTTCCAGCAGGCAGACAGAAGTCACTGAAGCTTTCTTT
CDR3: CSSRQTEVTEAFF

J: TRBJ1-1
D: TRBD1
V: TRBV6-5
size: NA
DNA: TGTGCCAGCAGTGCGAGATTGGACAGGGAAGCTTTCTTT
CDR3: CASSARLDREAFF

J: TRBJ2-1
D: TRBD1
V: TRBV11-3
size: NA
DNA: TGTGCCAGCAGCCAAACAGGGGGTCCCTACAATGAGCAGTTCTTC
CDR3: CASSQTGGPYNEQFF

J: TRBJ2-1
D: TRBD1
V: TRBV14
size: NA
DNA: TGTGCCAGCAGCCTAAACAGGGGGTATGGCCACGAGCAGTTCTTC
CDR3: CASSLNRGYGHEQFF

J: TRBJ2-3
D: TRBD1
V: TRBV7-2
size: NA
DNA: TGTGCCAGCAGCTTAGTAGGGACAGAGACCACAGATACGCAGTATTTT
CDR3: CASSLVGTETTDTQYF

J: TRBJ2-7
D: NA
V: TRBV6-5
size: NA
DNA: TGTGCCAGCAGTTACTCCTCCATCAGGATCTCCTACGAGCAGTACTTC
CDR3: CASSYSSIRISYEQYF

J: TRBJ2-7
D: TRBD1
V: TRBV9
size: NA
DNA: TGTGCCAGCAGCGGAACAGGGGGTGGTCAGTACTTC
CDR3: CASSGTGGGQYF

J: TRBJ2-4
D: NA
V: TRBV7-9
size: NA
DNA: TGTGCCAGCAGCACGGGATTCTGGGAAAACATTCAGTACTTC
CDR3: CASSTGFWENIQYF

J: TRBJ1-1
D: TRBD1
V: TRBV7-8
size: NA
DNA: TGTGCCAGCAGCTCCGGACAGGGGATGGGAGCTTTCTTT
CDR3: CASSSGQGMGAFF

J: TRBJ1-5
D: NA
V: TRBV27
size: few
DNA: TGTGCCAGCAGTTTGACAGGACGGAGCGGCAATCAGCCCCAGCATTTT
CDR3: CASSLTGRSGNQPQHF

J: TRBJ2-1
D: NA
V: TRBV7-7
size: NA
DNA: TGTGCTAGCAGCTTAGGACTACCCGCGATGGATGAGCAGTTCTTC
CDR3: CASSLGLPAMDEQFF

J: TRBJ2-5
D: TRBD1
V: TRBV6-5
size: NA
DNA: TGTGCCAGCAGGCCGACAGGGGGCTGGGAGACCCAGTACTTC
CDR3: CASRPTGGWETQYF

J: TRBJ1-2
D: NA
V: TRBV6-1
size: NA
DNA: TGTGCCAGCAGTGCCCCGGGACTGGAAAACTATGGCTACACCTTC
CDR3: CASSAPGLENYGYTF

J: TRBJ2-2
D: TRBD1
V: TRBV18
size: NA
DNA: TGTGCCAGCTCATCACAGGGGGCGACCGGGGAGCTGTTTTTT
CDR3: CASSSQGATGELFF

J: TRBJ2-7
D: NA
V: TRBV9
size: NA
DNA: TGTGCCAGCAGCGTTCGGGGGACAGCGGGAGTCGGCGACGAGCAGTACTTC
CDR3: CASSVRGTAGVGDEQYF

J: TRBJ2-3
D: NA
V: TRBV14
size: NA
DNA: TGTGCCAGCAGCCAAATACTCATGGGCTCAGATACGCAGTATTTT
CDR3: CASSQILMGSDTQYF

J: TRBJ2-7
D: TRBD2
V: TRBV29-1
size: NA
DNA: TGCAGCGTTAGCGGGGGTTACGAGCAGTACTTC
CDR3: CSVSGGYEQYF

J: TRBJ2-7
D: TRBD2
V: TRBV28
size: few
DNA: TGTGCCAGCAGTTCCCGGACTAGCGGGAGGGCCTACGAGCAGTACTTC
CDR3: CASSSRTSGRAYEQYF

J: TRBJ2-7
D: TRBD2
V: TRBV9
size: NA
DNA: TGTGCCAGCAGCGTTGGGACTAGCGGTGCCTACGAGCAGTACTTC
CDR3: CASSVGTSGAYEQYF

J: TRBJ2-1
D: TRBD1
V: TRBV7-6
size: NA
DNA: TGTGCCAGCAGCTTAAACGCGGGACAGGAGTACAATGAGCAGTTCTTC
CDR3: CASSLNAGQEYNEQFF

J: TRBJ2-5
D: NA
V: TRBV28
size: NA
DNA: TGTGCCAGCAGTTTATCCGGGAACTTGCTGGAGACCCAGTACTTC
CDR3: CASSLSGNLLETQYF

J: TRBJ1-1
D: TRBD1
V: TRBV29-1
size: NA
DNA: TGCAGCGGCGCGACAGGGACGGACACTGAAGCTTTCTTT
CDR3: CSGATGTDTEAFF

J: TRBJ2-6
D: TRBD1
V: TRBV10-3
size: NA
DNA: TGTGCCATCAGTGAGGCGGACAGGGCTGGGGCCAACGTCCTGACTTTC
CDR3: CAISEADRAGANVLTF

J: TRBJ2-4
D: TRBD2
V: TRBV10-1
size: NA
DNA: TGCGCCAGCAGGATATCTAGAGAAACTAGCGGGAGAAACATTCAGTACTTC
CDR3: CASRISRETSGRNIQYF

J: TRBJ2-3
D: TRBD2
V: TRBV29-1
size: few
DNA: TGCAGCGTTTCAGCGGGAGGGCCCACAGATACGCAGTATTTT
CDR3: CSVSAGGPTDTQYF

J: TRBJ2-1
D: TRBD2
V: TRBV5-1
size: NA
DNA: TGCGCCAGCAGCTTGGCAGCGGGACTAGGATACAATGAGCAGTTCTTC
CDR3: CASSLAAGLGYNEQFF

J: TRBJ2-7
D: NA
V: TRBV12-5
size: few
DNA: TGTGCTAGTGGTTTGTACGTTGGGAGAGACTACGAGCAGTACTTC
CDR3: CASGLYVGRDYEQYF

J: TRBJ2-3
D: TRBD2
V: TRBV2
size: NA
DNA: TGTGCCAGCATGGGAGGGAATCGTGATACAGATACGCAGTATTTT
CDR3: CASMGGNRDTDTQYF

J: TRBJ2-7
D: NA
V: TRBV5-1
size: few
DNA: TGCGCCAGCAGCTTCGACAGTGTAGAGCAGTACTTC
CDR3: CASSFDSVEQYF

J: TRBJ1-1
D: NA
V: TRBV30
size: NA
DNA: TGTGCCTGGACCCGACAGTTAAACACTGAAGCTTTCTTT
CDR3: CAWTRQLNTEAFF

J: TRBJ2-3
D: NA
V: TRBV5-6
size: once
DNA: TGTGCCAGCAGCTCCTTGGGACTGAACACAGATACGCAGTATTTT
CDR3: CASSSLGLNTDTQYF

J: TRBJ1-3
D: NA
V: TRBV11-2
size: NA
DNA: TGTGCCAGCACCCTATTTGGGGCGGCCCAAAACACCGTATATTTT
CDR3: CASTLFGAAQNTVYF

J: TRBJ2-7
D: NA
V: TRBV28
size: NA
DNA: TGTGCCAGCAGTTTATTATACCCCCTAGACAGGTGCGAGCAGTACTTC
CDR3: CASSLLYPLDRCEQYF

J: TRBJ2-3
D: TRBD2
V: TRBV19
size: NA
DNA: TGTGCCACCCTGACTAGCAGTGGGGCTTTGGGAGATACGCAGTATTTT
CDR3: CATLTSSGALGDTQYF

J: TRBJ1-5
D: NA
V: TRBV7-8
size: NA
DNA: TGTGCCAGCAGCTTAGTGGCTAGCAATCAGCCCCAGCATTTT
CDR3: CASSLVASNQPQHF

J: TRBJ2-7
D: NA
V: TRBV4-3
size: NA
DNA: TGCGCCAGCAGTCGGAGTGGGGGCCCTTGGTCCGAGCAGTACTTC
CDR3: CASSRSGGPWSEQYF

J: TRBJ2-3
D: TRBD1
V: TRBV5-6
size: NA
DNA: TGTGCCAGCAGCTCAGACAGGGGCGGGGCAGATACGCAGTATTTT
CDR3: CASSSDRGGADTQYF

J: TRBJ2-7
D: NA
V: TRBV7-9
size: NA
DNA: TGTGCCAGCAGCTTAGTAGGGCTGGGGGACTACGAGCAGTACTTC
CDR3: CASSLVGLGDYEQYF

J: TRBJ2-7
D: TRBD2
V: TRBV5-4
size: once
DNA: TGTGCCAGCAGCTTGGCGGGGTTCTACGTACAGCGGGAGTTCTCCTACGAGCAGTACTTC
CDR3: CASSLAGFYVQREFSYEQYF

J: TRBJ1-3
D: TRBD1
V: TRBV7-6
size: NA
DNA: TGTGCCAGCAGCTCGGGACAGTATCCAGGAAACACCATATATTTT
CDR3: CASSSGQYPGNTIYF